These 15 T cell receptor beta chains originate from one sample sequenced in a study of blood T cell repertoires in COVID-19. The table came from immunoSEQ multiplex PCR; TCRdb's copy has only in-frame clones and leaves some out. Here the sample spans over 70,000 clones, 75% to 85% being singletons. Sequencing was done on a sample of peripheral blood. All receptors come from a woman of 80 years or more with acute or convalescent COVID-19.

This chain links TRBV7-2 with TRBJ2-1; weak D call: TRBD1 (6 bases). With 4 bases removed from V and 5 bases from J, the gap between germline ends came to 15 bases. The CDR3 runs to 15 residues. Germline V gene data show CDR1 as SGHTA and CDR2 as FQGNSA. In nucleotides, the CDR3 is TGTGCCAGCAGCTCCGGCCCTGACAGGAACAATGAGCAGTTCTTC. It translates to CASSSGPDRNNEQFF. The complete variable domain, with remaining parts taken from reference TRBV7-2 and TRBJ2-1, reads GAGVSQSPSNKVTEKGKDVELRCDPISGHTALYWYRQSLGQGLEFLIYFQGNSAPDKSGLPSDRFSAERTGGSVSTLTIQRTQQEDSAVYLCASSSGPDRNNEQFFGPGTRLTVL.

The chain couples TRBV5-1 to TRBJ2-1; D may be TRBD2 (6 bases). Looked up from germline, CDR1 is SGHRS and CDR2 is YFSETQ. The length of the CDR3 is 19 residues. V shed 5 bases and J shed 2 bases, with 26 bases lying between them. CDR3 in DNA: TGCGCCAGCAGACCCAACCTAGGTAGCGGAGGCCGAACCTACAATGAGCAGTTCTTC. Protein: CASRPNLGSGGRTYNEQFF.

The chain recombines TRBV6-5 with TRBJ2-3; 9 bases line up with TRBD2. V trimming: 6 bases; J trimming: 5 bases; junction bases outside the gene matches: 9. Germline V gene lookup returns CDR1 MNHEY and CDR2 SVGAGI. The CDR3 is 15 amino acids. CDR3 nucleotide sequence: TGTGCCAGCAGCTCGCAGGGTAGCGGGAGAGATACGCAGTATTTT. It specifies CASSSQGSGRDTQYF.

There are a few counts of this clone. The chain joins TRBV6-5 to TRBJ2-7; no firm D call. V lost 0 bases and J 0 bases, leaving 9 bases between the germline ends. Germline CDR1 is MNHEY and CDR2 is SVGAGI. The CDR3 spans 15 residues. The CDR3, as DNA: TGTGCCAGCAGTTACTCCAACCTCGGCTCCTACGAGCAGTACTTC. The encoded protein is CASSYSNLGSYEQYF.

The rearrangement joins TRBV4-2 to TRBJ2-3, with 13 bases lining up with TRBD2. This CDR3 region has 17 residues. J was trimmed by 4 bases and V by 4 bases; bases with no gene match: 8. Germline CDR1 is LGHNA and CDR2 is YNFKEQ. The CDR3 protein is CASSLGLAGEGADTQYF. CDR3 coding DNA: TGTGCCAGCAGCCTAGGACTAGCGGGAGAAGGGGCAGATACGCAGTATTTT.

The chain combines TRBV7-8 with TRBJ1-6; 9 nucleotides align to TRBD1. With V trimmed by 5 bases and J by 7 bases, 6 bases remained unmatched. The germline V gene encodes CDR1 SGHVS and CDR2 FQNEAQ. The CDR3 runs to 15 residues. CDR3 residues: CASSPRDRENSPLHF. Here the CDR3 DNA reads TGTGCCAGCAGCCCTAGGGACAGGGAGAATTCACCCCTCCACTTT.

This clone was counted between two and nine times. The chain combines TRBV11-2 with TRBJ1-1, with 7 bases lining up with TRBD1. The V gene end was trimmed by 4 bases and the J gene end by 0 bases; junction bases not matched to a gene: 8. Germline assignment: CDR1 SGHAT and CDR2 FQNNGV. This CDR3 is 16 amino acids long. CDR3 loop: CASSSFKGALNTEAFF. The CDR3, as DNA: TGTGCCAGCAGCTCGTTCAAGGGGGCCCTGAACACTGAAGCTTTCTTT.

The chain couples TRBV5-1 to TRBJ2-6; possibly TRBD2 for D (6 bases). Trimming pared 3 bases from V and 1 base from J, leaving 8 bases between. This CDR3 is built from 15 residues. Germline V gene lookup returns CDR1 SGHRS and CDR2 YFSETQ. The CDR3 region has the DNA TGCGCCAGCAGCTCCGGGACTTCTGGGGCCAACGTCCTGACTTTC. It yields the protein CASSSGTSGANVLTF.

This clone has just one count. The V gene is TRBV7-2, the J gene TRBJ2-7; a weak D match, TRBD2 (6 bases). V gave up 4 bases and J gave up 3 bases, with 13 bases separating them. This CDR3 contains 14 residues. Germline CDR1 and CDR2: SGHTA and FQGNSA. The CDR3 DNA is TGTGCCAGCAGCTCCCCCGGGGGAGGCTACGAGCAGTACTTC. It encodes CASSSPGGGYEQYF.

The rearrangement joins TRBV28 to TRBJ1-2; tentatively, D is TRBD1 (6 bases). Germline CDR1 and CDR2: MDHEN and SYDVKM. This CDR3 contains 15 residues. V dropped 9 bases and J dropped 6 bases, with 23 bases sitting between them. CDR3 nucleotide sequence: TGTGCCAGTTCCGGGGGGGCAGGAGGAAACAATGGCTACACCTTC. It specifies CASSGGAGGNNGYTF.

This clone has just one count. This chain joins TRBV4-3 and TRBJ1-1; 8 nucleotides match TRBD1. Germline V CDR1 and CDR2: LGHNA, YSLEER. The CDR3 has 16 amino acids. J gave up 5 bases and V 3 bases, and 11 bases lay outside the gene matches. The DNA for the CDR3 is TGCGCCAGCAGCCAGAGGAACCAGGGGGCGGTTACTGAAGCTTTCTTT. Protein: CASSQRNQGAVTEAFF.

The chain combines TRBV30 with TRBJ1-2, with TRBD1 identical over 7 bases. In germline, CDR1 is GTSNPN, CDR2 SVGIG (reference sequence). J was trimmed by 4 bases and V by 3 bases; bases with no gene match: 2. The CDR3 loop spans 12 amino acids. Here the CDR3 reads CAWRGTAYGYTF. The DNA for the CDR3 is TGTGCCTGGAGAGGGACAGCCTATGGCTACACCTTC.

CDR3 nucleotides: TGTGCCAGCAGTTACTCGAGGGAGGGAGGGCATGAGCAGTTCTTC. It codes for CASSYSREGGHEQFF. This chain links TRBV6-5 with TRBJ2-1; 7 bases align to TRBD2. J lost 8 bases, V lost 0 bases, and 7 bases had no gene match. The CDR3 runs to 15 residues. The germline gives CDR1 MNHEY, CDR2 SVGAGI.

This clone was seen only once. The V call is TRBV29-1, the J call TRBJ1-2, with 9 nucleotides matching TRBD1. With 2 bases clipped from V and 6 bases from J, the junction kept 4 bases outside the gene matches. The CDR3 spans 13 residues. Looked up from germline, CDR1 is SQVTM and CDR2 is ANQGSEA. CDR3 sequence: CSVEWDRVHGYTF. CDR3 sequence (DNA): TGCAGCGTTGAATGGGACAGGGTCCATGGCTACACCTTC.

The chain employs TRBV6-2 or TRBV6-3 and TRBJ1-1; unclear D gene. From germline, CDR1 is MNHEY and CDR2 SVGEGT. This CDR3 has 14 residues. Trimming took 0 bases from V and 4 from J, leaving 9 bases between them. The CDR3 DNA follows: TGTGCCAGCAGTTACTCGTTTGAGGGCACTGAAGCTTTCTTT. Residues: CASSYSFEGTEAFF.